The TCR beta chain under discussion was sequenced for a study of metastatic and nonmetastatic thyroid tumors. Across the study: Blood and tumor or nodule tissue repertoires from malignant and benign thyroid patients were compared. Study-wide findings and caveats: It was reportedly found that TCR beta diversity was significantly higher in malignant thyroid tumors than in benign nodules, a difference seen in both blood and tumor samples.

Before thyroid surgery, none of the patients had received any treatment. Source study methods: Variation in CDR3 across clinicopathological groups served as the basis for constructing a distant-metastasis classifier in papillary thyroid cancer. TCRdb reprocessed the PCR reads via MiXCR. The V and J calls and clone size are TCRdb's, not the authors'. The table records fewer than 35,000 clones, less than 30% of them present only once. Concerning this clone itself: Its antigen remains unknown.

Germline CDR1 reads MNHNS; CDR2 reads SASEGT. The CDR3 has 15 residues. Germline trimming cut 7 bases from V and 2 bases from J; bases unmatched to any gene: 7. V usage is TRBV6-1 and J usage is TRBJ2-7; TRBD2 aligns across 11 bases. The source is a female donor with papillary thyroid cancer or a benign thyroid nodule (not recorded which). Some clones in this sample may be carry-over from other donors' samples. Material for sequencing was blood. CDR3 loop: CASTLGTSGTYEQYF. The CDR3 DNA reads TGTGCCAGCACTCTCGGGACTAGCGGAACCTACGAGCAGTACTTC.